The clone carrying this T cell receptor (beta chain) was counted many times. The antigen is not known. This entry is derived from a study of T cell repertoires in cytomegalovirus infection. Study in general: From public TCR beta signatures came an indication of both CMV infection and matching HLA type.

V was pared by 2 bases and J by 2 bases, with 25 bases between. CDR3 length: 18 residues. Germline assignment: CDR1 DFQATT and CDR2 SNEGSKA (reference sequence). TCRdb re-analysed the reads in MiXCR, keeping a single row per CDR3 protein. The data hold around 450,000 distinct CDR3 sequences, with over 9% observed a single time. Overall study findings and caveats: Carriers of CMV plus the relevant HLA were identified by cumulative public TCR beta family frequency. HLA-C-restricted CMV clonotypes gave the most frequent clonotype in two of eight donors.

Input material: PBMCs. This chain connects TRBV20-1 to TRBJ2-7, with TRBD2 as a possible D gene (5 bases). This receptor was obtained from a human donor in good health (CMV status not recorded). Some clones in this sample may be carry-over from other donors' samples. The DNA of the CDR3 is TGCAGTGCTAGAAAAGGGCTCAGGTTTGAGCGGCGTCCCTACGAGCAGTACTTC. Encoded protein: CSARKGLRFERRPYEQYF.